Sequencing of this TCR beta chain was carried out in a study of response to subunit inactivated influenza vaccine. As for this clonotype: Its antigen remains unidentified.

General study points: Few new T cells, the authors suggested, are recruited by each seasonal influenza vaccination.

The germline gives CDR1 MNHNS, CDR2 SASEGT. After removal of 6 bases from V and 0 bases from J, the junction contained 8 bases not matched to a gene. CDR3 length: 16 residues. One entry per CDR3 protein results from TCRdb running MiXCR on the RT-PCR reads. The table records roughly 700,000 distinct CDR3 sequences, approximately 14% of them present only once. V and J are TRBV6-1 and TRBJ2-1; 7 bases are a match to TRBD2. The input for sequencing was PBMCs from blood, taken approximately 12 days after vaccination. The receptor's source is a man aged 45-60 years who received an inactivated influenza vaccine. CDR3 coding DNA: TGTGCCAGCAGCCCCGGACTAGGTAGCTCCTACAATGAGCAGTTCTTC. Its translation is CASSPGLGSSYNEQFF.